These T cell receptor beta chains were read from a single sample in a study of cytomegalovirus exposure and HLA in healthy donors. Data came from immunoSEQ multiplex PCR; TCRdb stores just in-frame clones and leaves some out. The sample shows some 130,000 clones, around 80% of them seen only once. The sample comprised PBMCs. The source of these receptors is a man aged 40-49 years in good health and CMV-seropositive. The CDR3 runs from the conserved cysteine through the conserved F or W. A D gene is named only where the DNA matches it firmly. Clone size appears in some rows only: once, few, many, or a class for an expanded clone.

v_call	clone_size	j_call	d_call	cdr3_aa	cdr3_nt
TRBV2	once	TRBJ1-1	.	CAANGSPGNTEAFF	TGTGCCGCTAACGGGAGTCCCGGGAACACTGAAGCTTTCTTT
TRBV7-7	.	TRBJ2-1	TRBD2	CASSRTSGQSNEQFF	TGTGCTAGCAGCAGGACTAGCGGGCAGAGCAATGAGCAGTTCTTC
TRBV7-7	.	TRBJ2-5	TRBD2	CASRSLAGALETQYF	TGTGCCAGCAGATCCCTAGCGGGAGCCCTGGAGACCCAGTACTTC
TRBV5-1	.	TRBJ1-5	.	CASSLAGGGGQPQHF	TGCGCCAGCAGCTTGGCCGGGGGGGGTGGTCAGCCCCAGCATTTT
TRBV10-2	.	TRBJ2-7	TRBD2	CASREREGYEQYF	TGCGCCAGCAGGGAGCGGGAGGGATACGAGCAGTACTTC
TRBV21-1	.	TRBJ1-3	.	CASSTSQGEQKFSGNTIYF	TGTGCCAGCAGCACAAGCCAAGGGGAACAGAAGTTCTCTGGAAACACCATATATTTT
TRBV7-9	once	TRBJ2-7	.	CASSFSQGSYEQYF	TGTGCCAGCAGCTTCAGCCAGGGTTCCTACGAGCAGTACTTC
TRBV4-2	.	TRBJ1-5	.	CASSPGGGVQPQHF	TGTGCCAGCAGCCCCGGTGGAGGGGTTCAGCCCCAGCATTTT
TRBV12-5	.	TRBJ2-1	TRBD2	CASGGSGRAGEQFF	TGTGCTAGTGGGGGGAGCGGGAGGGCTGGTGAGCAGTTCTTC
TRBV5-1	.	TRBJ2-3	.	CTSSSSGAPTDTQYF	TGCACCAGCAGCTCGTCAGGGGCCCCCACAGATACGCAGTATTTT
TRBV6-6	.	TRBJ2-1	TRBD2	CASSREASYNEQFF	TGTGCCAGCAGTCGGGAGGCTTCCTACAATGAGCAGTTCTTC
TRBV29-1	.	TRBJ2-5	.	CSVELFAGQETQYF	TGCAGCGTTGAACTCTTCGCGGGGCAAGAGACCCAGTACTTC
TRBV5-1	.	TRBJ1-1	.	CASRDTPTGNTEAFF	TGCGCCAGCAGAGATACCCCGACAGGGAACACTGAAGCTTTCTTT
TRBV28	.	TRBJ2-3	.	CASSNGQLRNTQYF	TGTGCCAGCAGCAATGGGCAGCTCCGGAATACGCAGTATTTT
TRBV18	few	TRBJ1-3	.	CASSDQSPGSGNTIYF	TGTGCCAGCTCAGACCAGTCGCCAGGGTCAGGAAACACCATATATTTT
TRBV7-8	once	TRBJ2-7	.	CASSLGVQVYEQYF	TGTGCCAGCAGCTTAGGTGTCCAGGTATACGAGCAGTACTTC
TRBV15	once	TRBJ1-4	TRBD1	CATSTRTGGNEKLFF	TGTGCCACCAGCACCCGGACAGGGGGTAATGAAAAACTGTTTTTT
TRBV7-9	.	TRBJ2-7	TRBD1	CASSFSTGGPYEQYF	TGTGCCAGCAGCTTTTCTACAGGGGGTCCCTACGAGCAGTACTTC
TRBV29-1	.	TRBJ1-1	TRBD1	CSGDRGKHTEAFF	TGCAGTGGAGACAGGGGGAAGCACACTGAAGCTTTCTTT
TRBV11-2	.	TRBJ2-2	.	CASSLSSGTGELFF	TGTGCCAGCAGCCTCAGTAGCGGCACCGGGGAGCTGTTTTTT